Shown below are 21 T cell receptor beta chains from a single sample sequenced in a study of cytomegalovirus exposure and HLA in healthy donors. The PCR was carried out with 60 Vbeta primers and 13 Jbeta primers. Sequencing was performed with immunoSEQ multiplex PCR; in TCRdb, only in-frame clones are kept and a portion is missing. The sample carries about 210,000 clones, about three quarters recorded once. Material for sequencing was PBMCs. Every receptor here comes from a male donor in good health and CMV-seronegative.

Concerning this clone itself: Its ends do not fully match the called genes, so a read error is possible. This chain connects TRBV7-9 to TRBJ2-7; maybe TRBD1 (5 bases). Per the germline V gene, CDR1 is SEHNR and CDR2 is FQNEAQ (reference sequence). The CDR3 totals 14 residues. CDR3 residues: CSSSPPQETYEQYF. The CDR3 DNA follows: TGTTCCAGCAGCCCCCCACAGGAAACCTACGAGCAGTACTTC. The variable domain in full, with the rest retrieved from reference TRBV7-9 and TRBJ2-7, is DTGVSQNPRHKITKRGQNVTFRCDPISEHNRLYWYRQTLGQGPEFLTYFQNEAQLEKSRLLSDRFSAERPKGSFSTLEIQRTEQGDSAMYLCSSSPPQETYEQYFGPGTRLTVT.

The V and J genes are TRBV9 and TRBJ2-3; tentative D call: TRBD2 (5 bases). Between the trimmed V and J ends, which lost 0 bases and 2 bases, there was a span of 13 bases. This CDR3 has 16 amino acids. The germline CDR1 and CDR2 sequences are SGDLS and YYNGEE. CDR3 nucleotides: TGTGCCAGCAGCGTAGAAGGAACTAGGCACACAGATACGCAGTATTTT. As protein: CASSVEGTRHTDTQYF.

The chain recombines TRBV13 with TRBJ2-3, with 7 bases lining up with TRBD1. The ends lost 2 bases at V and 2 bases at J; junction bases unmatched: 13. From germline, CDR1 is PRHDT and CDR2 FYEKMQ (reference sequence). The CDR3 has 18 residues. The CDR3 DNA follows: TGTGCCAGCAGCTTAATCGTCGGTAGGGGGCCCTACACAGATACGCAGTATTTT. Amino acid sequence: CASSLIVGRGPYTDTQYF.

The chain joins TRBV5-1 to TRBJ1-1; D is uncertain. The CDR3 spans 14 residues. V was trimmed by 5 bases and J by 1 base, leaving 12 bases between them. Germline lookup yields CDR1 SGHRS and CDR2 YFSETQ. For the CDR3, the DNA is TGCGCCAGCAGACCCCAGGAGGGGAACACTGAAGCTTTCTTT. Residues: CASRPQEGNTEAFF.

This CDR3 is CASSLTGSSRGYTF. The DNA of the CDR3 is TGTGCCAGCAGTTTAACAGGGAGCTCTCGTGGCTACACCTTC. The genes are TRBV27 and TRBJ1-2; tentatively, D is TRBD1 (6 bases). There are 14 residues in the CDR3. The germline CDR1 and CDR2 sequences are MNHEY and SMNVEV (reference sequence). V was clipped by 2 bases and J by 7 bases, with 14 bases between them.

The chain couples TRBV30 to TRBJ1-2, with 10 positions matching TRBD1. With 3 bases clipped from V and 7 bases from J, the junction kept 5 bases outside the gene matches. In germline, CDR1 is GTSNPN, CDR2 SVGIG (reference sequence). CDR3 size: 13 residues. The CDR3 sequence: CAWSGTGDSGYTF. DNA of the CDR3: TGTGCCTGGAGCGGGACAGGGGACTCTGGCTACACCTTC.

The table lists this clone with a few counts. The CDR3 is CASSLVDRMLSGNTIYF. The CDR3 DNA reads as TGTGCCAGCAGCCTAGTCGACAGGATGCTCTCTGGAAACACCATATATTTT. The chain employs TRBV7-8 and TRBJ1-3, with a possible D match to TRBD1 (6 bases). V gave up 5 bases and J gave up 0 bases, with 17 bases separating them. The CDR3 is 17 amino acids. Per germline, CDR1 SGHVS and CDR2 FQNEAQ.

This chain connects TRBV9 to TRBJ2-7; D may be TRBD2 (6 bases). CDR3 size: 13 residues. V was shortened by 3 bases and J by 5 bases, with 12 bases between the two germline ends. Looked up from germline, CDR1 is SGDLS and CDR2 is YYNGEE. CDR3 sequence reads: CASSGLANDEQYF. CDR3 coding DNA: TGTGCCAGCAGCGGCCTAGCGAACGACGAGCAGTACTTC.

This rearrangement joins TRBV5-1 to TRBJ1-4, with 8 positions matching TRBD1. CDR1 SGHRS and CDR2 YFSETQ come from the germline V gene. This CDR3 has 16 amino acids. V lost 2 bases, J lost 7 bases, and 10 bases stayed unmatched. The CDR3 sequence: CASSLMMGQAGEKLFF. CDR3 DNA: TGCGCCAGCAGCTTAATGATGGGACAGGCGGGTGAAAAACTGTTTTTT. The whole variable domain, remainder taken from reference TRBV5-1 and TRBJ1-4, is KAGVTQTPRYLIKTRGQQVTLSCSPISGHRSVSWYQQTPGQGLQFLFEYFSETQRNKGNFPGRFSGRQFSNSRSEMNVSTLELGDSALYLCASSLMMGQAGEKLFFGSGTQLSVL.

The count of this clone is one. This chain links TRBV28 with TRBJ2-3, with TRBD2 identical over 11 bases. Germline CDR1 and CDR2: MDHEN and SYDVKM. The CDR3 totals 13 residues. The V segment lost 6 bases and the J segment 5 bases; nucleotides outside the gene matches: 1. Here the CDR3 reads CASSGLAGDTQYF. The CDR3 DNA sequence: TGTGCCAGCAGCGGACTAGCGGGAGATACGCAGTATTTT.

The chain links TRBV6-5 to TRBJ1-2, with 9 bases matching TRBD1. CDR3 length: 14 residues. Germline values: CDR1 MNHEY, CDR2 SVGAGI. The V gene end was trimmed by 7 bases and the J gene end by 4 bases; junction bases not matched to a gene: 7. CDR3 protein: CASTTTGGTYGYTF. CDR3 coding DNA: TGTGCCAGCACGACTACAGGGGGCACCTATGGCTACACCTTC.

This chain connects TRBV4-1 to TRBJ2-2; D not resolved. The CDR3 is 13 residues long. The ends were cut back, 4 bases at V and 8 bases at J, with 11 bases in the middle. Germline V lookup: CDR1 MGHRA, CDR2 YSYEKL. CDR3 bases: TGCGCCAGCAGCCTAGAGGAGAGAGGGGAGCTGTTTTTT. This translates into CASSLEERGELFF.

A few counts support this clone. V gene TRBV5-1 combines with J gene TRBJ1-2, with 11 bases fitting TRBD1. J lost 7 bases, V lost 3 bases, and 8 bases had no gene match. CDR3 length equals 15 residues. Germline values: CDR1 SGHRS, CDR2 YFSETQ. The CDR3 protein is CASSSTSGTGGGYTF. The DNA of the CDR3 is TGCGCCAGCAGCTCCACCTCCGGGACAGGGGGTGGCTACACCTTC.

CDR3 region: CASSLAGGPDTQYF. CDR3 DNA: TGCGCCAGCAGCTTGGCGGGGGGCCCAGATACGCAGTATTTT. The chain recombines TRBV5-1 with TRBJ2-3, with D maybe TRBD2 (7 bases). The germline V gene has CDR1 SGHRS and CDR2 YFSETQ. Deletions cut 0 bases from V and 4 bases from J, with 9 bases between. The CDR3 has 14 residues.

V gene TRBV25-1 combines with J gene TRBJ1-3, with D uncertain. V was pared by 0 bases and J by 0 bases, with 9 bases between. The CDR3 consists of 16 residues. Germline assignment: CDR1 MGHDK and CDR2 SYGVNS. The CDR3 region has the DNA TGTGCCAGCAGTGAATATGGACTGAGCTCTGGAAACACCATATATTTT. Protein sequence: CASSEYGLSSGNTIYF.

This clone was seen a handful of times. This chain links TRBV5-4 with TRBJ2-1; perhaps TRBD2 as D (6 bases). Trimming cost V 4 bases and J 9 bases, with 14 bases left between them. The CDR3 has 13 residues. Germline CDR1 SGHNT, CDR2 YYREEE (reference sequence). CDR3 loop: CASSASVGGEQFF. CDR3 in DNA: TGTGCCAGCAGCGCTAGCGTCGGGGGTGAGCAGTTCTTC.

This clone turned up a few times. This rearrangement joins TRBV27 to TRBJ2-1; D perhaps matches TRBD2 (7 bases). The germline CDR1 and CDR2 sequences are MNHEY and SMNVEV (reference sequence). The CDR3 contains 17 residues. Trimming took 3 bases from V and 2 from J, leaving 17 bases between them. CDR3 sequence reads: CASSFGGGPSTYNEQFF. CDR3 DNA: TGTGCCAGCAGTTTTGGGGGGGGGCCCTCTACCTACAATGAGCAGTTCTTC.

V is TRBV5-1 and J is TRBJ1-6; 7 bases agree with TRBD1. Germline assignment: CDR1 SGHRS and CDR2 YFSETQ. The CDR3 is 15 residues long. V lost 6 bases and J lost 9; bases outside the gene matches: 12. The CDR3, as DNA: TGCGCCAGCAACTACGGGACAGCGAACCCTTCACCCCTCCACTTT. Translated, it gives CASNYGTANPSPLHF.

The V and J genes are TRBV5-1 and TRBJ1-1, with no clear D. CDR1 SGHRS and CDR2 YFSETQ come from the germline V gene. V gave up 0 bases and J gave up 4 bases, with 10 bases separating them. There are 14 residues in the CDR3. CDR3: CASSLATRGTEAFF. CDR3 in DNA: TGCGCCAGCAGCTTGGCCACGCGGGGCACTGAAGCTTTCTTT.

In this sample, this clone turned up once. The chain employs TRBV5-1 and TRBJ2-3; 7 bases fit TRBD1. V trimming: 4 bases; J trimming: 2 bases; junction bases outside the gene matches: 4. Germline loops: CDR1 SGHRS, CDR2 YFSETQ. This CDR3 comprises 14 residues. The CDR3: CASSPGQTTDTQYF. The CDR3 region has the DNA TGCGCCAGCAGCCCGGGACAGACCACAGATACGCAGTATTTT.

V is TRBV7-3 and J is TRBJ2-1, with D perhaps matching TRBD1 (5 bases). The germline V gene has CDR1 SGHTA and CDR2 FQGTGA. V was clipped by 1 base and J by 4 bases, with 8 bases between them. The CDR3 covers 14 residues. CDR3 sequence (DNA): TGTGCCAGCAGCTTAAGTACAGGTTACAATGAGCAGTTCTTC. Translated, it gives CASSLSTGYNEQFF.